These 8 T cell receptor beta chains originate from one sample sequenced in a study of OX40 agonist ivuxolimab in advanced cancers. The protocol was immunoSEQ multiplex PCR, while the TCRdb copy is restricted to in-frame clones and leaves out a portion. The sample contains about 75,000 clones, more than 75% of which appear only once. Material: CD4+ or CD8+ T cells sorted from blood, obtained in a trial of the OX40 agonist ivuxolimab. Receptors were obtained from an adult with an advanced solid tumor such as melanoma, head and neck, liver or kidney cancer.

The chain employs TRBV7-2 and TRBJ1-2, with D tentatively TRBD1 (5 bases). Germline values: CDR1 SGHTA, CDR2 FQGNSA. CDR3 size: 16 residues. The V end was cut by 2 bases, the J end by 1 base, with 14 bases between. The CDR3 here is CASSLTGSGINYGYTF. As DNA, the CDR3 is TGTGCCAGCAGCTTAACAGGATCGGGTATTAACTATGGCTACACCTTC.

CDR3: CASSVHSGVTDTQYF. The CDR3 DNA reads as TGTGCCAGCAGTGTTCACAGTGGAGTCACAGATACGCAGTATTTT. The V call is TRBV25-1, the J call TRBJ2-3; D unresolved. Germline V CDR1 and CDR2: MGHDK, SYGVNS. The CDR3 is 15 amino acids. Trimming cost V 4 bases and J 2 bases, with 13 bases left between them.

The chain employs TRBV2 and TRBJ2-3; 11 bases are a match to TRBD2. Per germline, CDR1 SNHLY and CDR2 FYNNEI. The V gene end was trimmed by 4 bases and the J gene end by 6 bases; junction bases not matched to a gene: 6. This CDR3 is built from 15 residues. The CDR3 DNA reads as TGTGCCAGCAGTGCCGCTAGCGGGGGGTGGGATACGCAGTATTTT. It codes for CASSAASGGWDTQYF.

V is TRBV28 and J is TRBJ1-2; D is ambiguous. V dropped 2 bases and J dropped 2 bases, with 9 bases sitting between them. The CDR3 contains 14 residues. In germline, CDR1 is MDHEN, CDR2 SYDVKM. The DNA for the CDR3 is TGTGCCAGCAGTTTACCGGTGGGCAACTATGGCTACACCTTC. Residues: CASSLPVGNYGYTF.

V is TRBV9 and J is TRBJ2-2; D is ambiguous. Germline values: CDR1 SGDLS, CDR2 YYNGEE. The CDR3 length is 16 residues. V gave up 0 bases and J gave up 1 base, with 10 bases separating them. The CDR3 DNA reads TGTGCCAGCAGCGTAGGTCCAGGCGGGAACACCGGGGAGCTGTTTTTT. Translating gives CASSVGPGGNTGELFF. Full variable domain (rest looked up from reference TRBV9 and TRBJ2-2): DSGVTQTPKHLITATGQRVTLRCSPRSGDLSVYWYQQSLDQGLQFLIQYYNGEERAKGNILERFSAQQFPDLHSELNLSSLELGDSALYFCASSVGPGGNTGELFFGEGSRLTVL.

This clone was picked up many times. This chain connects TRBV7-3 to TRBJ2-1, with 13 bases identical to TRBD2. The germline CDR1 and CDR2 sequences are SGHTA and FQGTGA. After removal of 0 bases from V and 9 bases from J, the junction contained 8 bases not matched to a gene. This CDR3 contains 17 residues. The CDR3 DNA reads as TGTGCCAGCAGCTTAACGGGGACTAGCGGGGACGGTGGTGAGCAGTTCTTC. Its translation is CASSLTGTSGDGGEQFF.

The chain couples TRBV10-1 to TRBJ1-5; 7 positions agree with TRBD1. Germline lookup yields CDR1 WNHNN and CDR2 SYGVQD (reference sequence). This CDR3 is 15 amino acids long. The J segment lost 0 bases and the V segment lost 5 bases, leaving 4 bases of the junction unmatched. The CDR3 nucleotides read TGCGCCAGCAGTTTGACAGGGAATAGCAATCAGCCCCAGCATTTT. This gives the protein CASSLTGNSNQPQHF.

The rearrangement joins TRBV18 to TRBJ1-1; TRBD1 matches at 8 bases. The CDR3 extends over 15 amino acids. Losses at the gene ends were 2 bases for V and 5 bases for J; bases not matched to a gene: 7. Per germline, CDR1 KGHSH and CDR2 LQKENI. The CDR3 spells CASSPSRDRYTEAFF. In DNA, the CDR3 is TGTGCCAGCTCACCATCCCGGGACAGGTATACTGAAGCTTTCTTT.